What follows is one T cell receptor beta chain and its context. This record comes from a study of blood T cell repertoires in COVID-19. In the study overall: T cells, B-cell-depleted T cells, or PBMCs supplied cDNA or gDNA.

Authors' data handling: Amplifying reference gene primers gave estimates of nucleated cell counts. Assay used: immunoSEQ multiplex PCR; TCRdb lists only in-frame clones, some missing. V, J and clone size were drawn from that table, and D and trimming were deduced from the DNA. Of about 25,000 clones detected, about nine tenths appear once; the ten largest clones hold around a sixth. Sequences were obtained from peripheral blood. The clonotype was recovered from a woman older than 75 with acute or convalescent COVID-19.

The CDR3 here is CASSPLLGEQYF. The CDR3 DNA sequence: TGTGCCAGCTCACCCTTGCTAGGCGAGCAGTACTTC. V gene TRBV18 combines with J gene TRBJ2-7, with D unresolved. This CDR3 is built from 12 residues. Trimming took off 3 bases at V and 6 bases at J, with 9 bases between the two ends. In germline, CDR1 is KGHSH, CDR2 LQKENI.